These 27 T cell receptor beta chains came from one sample sequenced in a study of T-cell reconstitution after alpha-beta-depleted transplantation in children. Using unique molecular identifiers, the investigators prepared the TCRbeta library. MiXCR, applied by TCRdb to the PCR reads, yields one record per CDR3 protein. The table shows fewer than 550,000 distinct CDR3 sequences, with roughly a tenth occurring only once. This specimen consisted of PBMCs from the stem cell graft donor, obtained from the stem cell graft. These receptors all stem from a human donor who donated a stem cell graft to a child with acute myeloid leukemia.

This clonotype was detected a few times. The gene calls are TRBV12-3 or TRBV12-4 and TRBJ2-5, with a weak D call TRBD2 (5 bases). The CDR3 has 14 amino acids. The V end lost 7 bases, the J end lost 1 base, and 13 bases lay between the germline ends. Here the CDR3 DNA reads TGTGCCAGCAAACAGACGGGGTCCCAAGAGACCCAGTACTTC. It translates to CASKQTGSQETQYF.

The chain has TRBV5-1 and TRBJ2-3; possibly TRBD1 for D (6 bases). This CDR3 region has 14 residues. CDR1 and CDR2 from the germline V gene are SGHRS and YFSETQ. The V gene lost 1 base and the J gene lost 14 bases, with 20 bases spanning the gap. The CDR3 loop is CASSLQGSGDRLYF. DNA for the CDR3: TGCGCCAGCAGCTTGCAGGGGTCCGGAGATCGTTTGTATTTT.

This clonotype was found a few times. This sequence joins TRBV15 and TRBJ2-7; D possibly corresponds to TRBD2 (5 bases). CDR3 length equals 11 residues. V was trimmed by 5 bases and J by 5 bases, leaving 7 bases between them. The V gene's germline CDR1 is LNHNV and CDR2 YYDKDF (reference sequence). The CDR3 nucleotides read TGTGCCACCAGCGGAGGACACGAGCAGTACTTC. It translates to CATSGGHEQYF.

This clonotype turned up a few times. V usage is TRBV5-1 and J usage is TRBJ2-3, with D uncertain. The length of the CDR3 is 12 residues. CDR1 and CDR2 from the germline V gene are SGHRS and YFSETQ. The V end lost 5 bases, the J end lost 8 bases, and 12 bases lay between the germline ends. CDR3 DNA: TGCGCCAGCAGGCCCTCCGCAGGTACGCAGTATTTT. This sequence encodes CASRPSAGTQYF.

The sample holds a few counts of this clonotype. The chain employs TRBV11-2 and TRBJ2-1; 7 bases match TRBD2. There are 18 residues in the CDR3. The V segment lost 1 base and the J segment 0 bases; nucleotides outside the gene matches: 9. The V gene's germline CDR1 is SGHAT and CDR2 FQNNGV. CDR3 nucleotide sequence: TGTGCCAGCAGCTTAGTTAGTGGGAGGGGATCCTCCTACAATGAGCAGTTCTTC. Its translation: CASSLVSGRGSSYNEQFF.

There are many counts of this clonotype. The chain carries TRBV5-1 and TRBJ2-5, with D perhaps given as TRBD1 or TRBD2 (5 bases each). CDR1 is SGHRS and CDR2 is YFSETQ in the germline V gene. V was trimmed by 0 bases and J by 6 bases, leaving 12 bases between them. CDR3 length: 14 amino acids. Written as DNA, the CDR3 is TGCGCCAGCAGCTTGGCGAGAAGGGACCAGACCCAGTACTTC. Translated, it gives CASSLARRDQTQYF.

In this sample, this clonotype turned up a few times. The gene calls are TRBV10-3 and TRBJ2-1; D unresolved. Trimming removed 6 bases at V and 7 bases at J, with 16 bases between. The CDR3 is 14 residues long. Per germline, CDR1 ENHRY and CDR2 SYGVKD. Here the CDR3 DNA reads TGTGCCATCAGCCCCCGGGTTGGTGGTAATGAGCAGTTCTTC. As protein: CAISPRVGGNEQFF.

The rearrangement joins TRBV29-1 to TRBJ1-2; 7 bases line up with TRBD1. This CDR3 spans 17 amino acids. V shed 0 bases, J shed 0 bases, and the junction held 10 bases outside the gene matches. CDR1 is SQVTM, CDR2 ANQGSEA, per germline. Here the CDR3 DNA reads TGCAGCGTTGAAGAGTCGCCAGGGGGGCTGGCTAACTATGGCTACACCTTC. As protein: CSVEESPGGLANYGYTF.

The chain carries TRBV5-1 and TRBJ2-7; D is perhaps TRBD2 (6 bases). CDR1 is SGHRS, CDR2 YFSETQ, per germline. V lost 1 base and J 6 bases, leaving 17 bases between the germline ends. The CDR3 sequence is 15 residues long. The CDR3 spells CASSLLEGESREQYF. CDR3 in DNA: TGCGCCAGCAGCTTGCTGGAGGGAGAATCGCGCGAGCAGTACTTC.

This clonotype was observed at least ten times. Here the CDR3 DNA reads TGTGCCATCAGTGAGCGGACAGGACTTAGCAATCAGCCCCAGCATTTT. It specifies CAISERTGLSNQPQHF. The rearrangement joins TRBV10-3 to TRBJ1-5; the match to TRBD1 covers 7 bases. Germline CDR1 is ENHRY and CDR2 is SYGVKD. The V segment lost 2 bases and the J segment 0 bases; nucleotides outside the gene matches: 4. This CDR3 is 16 amino acids long.

This clonotype was observed a few times. CDR3 DNA: TGTGCCAGCTCACGCGCCGGGACTAGCGCAGATACGCAGTATTTT. Its protein product is CASSRAGTSADTQYF. This chain connects TRBV18 to TRBJ2-3, with TRBD2 matching 10 bases. J lost 4 bases, V lost 4 bases, and 5 bases had no gene match. The CDR3 has 15 amino acids. Germline V CDR1 and CDR2: KGHSH, LQKENI.

This clonotype has more than one count but fewer than ten. The chain has TRBV5-1 and TRBJ1-4; D unresolved. V shed 4 bases and J shed 7 bases, with 17 bases lying between them. Germline V gives CDR1 SGHRS, CDR2 YFSETQ. The CDR3 covers 15 residues. This chain's CDR3 is CASSPTSGSGEKLFF. CDR3 DNA sequence: TGCGCCAGCAGCCCAACCTCGGGGAGCGGTGAAAAACTGTTTTTT.

This clonotype was seen ten or more times. The chain recombines TRBV5-1 with TRBJ1-4, with no clear D. Germline V CDR1 and CDR2: SGHRS, YFSETQ. The CDR3 covers 13 residues. V was shortened by 4 bases and J by 4 bases, with 8 bases between the two germline ends. CDR3 region: CASSGLNNEKLFF. The DNA of the CDR3 is TGCGCCAGCAGCGGACTGAATAATGAAAAACTGTTTTTT.

The chain is built from TRBV27 and TRBJ1-2, with D maybe TRBD1 (6 bases). This CDR3 is 15 amino acids long. The germline CDR1 and CDR2 sequences are MNHEY and SMNVEV (reference sequence). The V end lost 5 bases, the J end lost 5 bases, and 18 bases lay between the germline ends. This CDR3 reads CASSQQTGSGYGYTF. Written as DNA, the CDR3 is TGTGCCAGCAGTCAGCAAACAGGGTCGGGATATGGCTACACCTTC.

In this sample, this clonotype turned up a few times. This chain joins TRBV7-2 and TRBJ1-1; tentatively, D is TRBD1 (5 bases). Trimming took off 5 bases at V and 10 bases at J, with 17 bases between the two ends. Germline V lookup: CDR1 SGHTA, CDR2 FQGNSA. The CDR3 has 13 residues. The CDR3 is CASSLNSEGAAFF. For the CDR3, the DNA is TGTGCCAGCAGCCTTAACTCAGAAGGGGCAGCTTTCTTT.

The V gene is TRBV15, the J gene TRBJ2-5; unclear D gene. From germline, CDR1 is LNHNV and CDR2 YYDKDF (reference sequence). The CDR3 is 14 residues long. The V gene lost 1 base and the J gene lost 3 bases, with 9 bases spanning the gap. CDR3 loop: CATSRVSNEETQYF. The CDR3 DNA follows: TGTGCCACCAGCAGAGTGTCTAACGAAGAGACCCAGTACTTC.

The DNA of the CDR3 is TGTGCCTGGAGGACAGGGGCCGGGGAGCTGTTTTTT. Translating it yields CAWRTGAGELFF. This sequence joins TRBV30 and TRBJ2-2, with 8 positions matching TRBD1. The CDR3 runs 12 residues. V lost 3 bases and J lost 6; bases outside the gene matches: 0. The V gene's germline CDR1 is GTSNPN and CDR2 SVGIG (reference sequence).

A few counts support this clonotype. This chain uses TRBV7-2 with TRBJ1-6, with 8 bases lining up with TRBD1. Germline CDR1 and CDR2: SGHTA and FQGNSA. The CDR3 loop spans 13 amino acids. V shed 11 bases, J shed 8 bases, and the junction held 8 bases outside the gene matches. CDR3 in DNA: TGTGCCGTCGGACAGGGTCAAGATTCACCCCTCCACTTT. Residues: CAVGQGQDSPLHF.

This clonotype was counted at least ten times. V and J are TRBV12-3 or TRBV12-4 and TRBJ1-2; D remains unclear. Trimming stripped 4 bases from V and 8 bases from J, with 11 bases between. This CDR3 is 12 amino acids long. The CDR3 coding sequence is TGTGCCAGCAGTTGGTATCGGAGCGGCTACACCTTC. The encoded protein is CASSWYRSGYTF.

This clonotype was counted a few times. The chain uses TRBV29-1 and TRBJ2-2, with a weak D call TRBD1 (6 bases). Looked up from germline, CDR1 is SQVTM and CDR2 is ANQGSEA. V lost 4 bases to trimming and J lost 0 bases, with 12 bases between them. CDR3 size: 15 residues. The CDR3, as DNA: TGCAGCGTTGCTTTAGGACAGACGAACACCGGGGAGCTGTTTTTT. It is translated as CSVALGQTNTGELFF.

This clonotype has more than one count but fewer than ten. The gene calls are TRBV7-3 and TRBJ2-3; D remains unclear. Trimming shortened V by 4 bases and J by 5 bases, and 7 bases separated the two germline ends. This CDR3 has 12 residues. The V gene's germline CDR1 is SGHTA and CDR2 FQGTGA. The CDR3 is CASSSVGDTQYF. CDR3 nucleotide sequence: TGTGCCAGCAGCTCCGTAGGAGATACGCAGTATTTT.

There are a few counts of this clonotype. V is TRBV29-1 and J is TRBJ2-1; TRBD2 aligns across 7 bases. Per the germline V gene, CDR1 is SQVTM and CDR2 is ANQGSEA. The CDR3 runs to 14 residues. The ends lost 1 base at V and 7 bases at J; junction bases unmatched: 7. The CDR3 DNA follows: TGCAGCGTTGAAGGGCGCCTAGCGGATAATGAGCAGTTCTTC. Protein: CSVEGRLADNEQFF.

This clonotype was counted at least ten times. This chain uses TRBV25-1 with TRBJ1-4, with TRBD1 identical over 7 bases. The CDR3 runs 10 residues. Trimming at V came to 7 bases and at J to 13 bases, leaving 3 bases not matched to a gene. The germline V gene encodes CDR1 MGHDK and CDR2 SYGVNS. The CDR3 DNA sequence: TGTGCCAGCAAGAGGGGGCGACTGTTTTTT. This sequence encodes CASKRGRLFF.

This clonotype was seen only a few times. The chain couples TRBV10-3 to TRBJ2-1; 9 bases align to TRBD2. Trimming removed 8 bases from V and 4 bases from J; junction bases left unmatched: 3. CDR1 is ENHRY and CDR2 is SYGVKD in the germline V gene. This CDR3 comprises 13 residues. DNA of the CDR3: TGTGCCATCGGGCTAGCGGGGTACAATGAGCAGTTCTTC. As protein: CAIGLAGYNEQFF.

The sample holds a few counts of this clonotype. V usage is TRBV6-5 and J usage is TRBJ2-2, with 7 bases identical to TRBD1. The CDR3 contains 17 residues. Trimming removed 0 bases from V and 1 base from J; junction bases left unmatched: 5. The germline CDR1 and CDR2 sequences are MNHEY and SVGAGI. CDR3 bases: TGTGCCAGCAGTTACTCAGACAGGGTAGTGAACACCGGGGAGCTGTTTTTT. Translation: CASSYSDRVVNTGELFF.

This clonotype was observed a few times. This sequence joins TRBV29-1 and TRBJ2-7; D is uncertain. CDR3 length: 14 amino acids. V lost 4 bases to trimming and J lost 7 bases, with 20 bases between them. Germline lookup yields CDR1 SQVTM and CDR2 ANQGSEA. CDR3 in DNA: TGCAGCGTTGTGAGCGCGAGCTCGGGCGGTGAGCAGTACTTC. Its protein is CSVVSASSGGEQYF.

This chain uses TRBV12-5 with TRBJ2-5; 8 bases align to TRBD2. Trimming cost V 4 bases and J 3 bases; bases outside gene matches: 7. Germline CDR1 reads LGHNT; CDR2 reads FRNRAP. This CDR3 has 15 amino acids. Written as DNA, the CDR3 is TGTGCTAGTGGTTGTACGGGGGGGGGAAAAGAGACCCAGTACTTC. This codes for CASGCTGGGKETQYF.